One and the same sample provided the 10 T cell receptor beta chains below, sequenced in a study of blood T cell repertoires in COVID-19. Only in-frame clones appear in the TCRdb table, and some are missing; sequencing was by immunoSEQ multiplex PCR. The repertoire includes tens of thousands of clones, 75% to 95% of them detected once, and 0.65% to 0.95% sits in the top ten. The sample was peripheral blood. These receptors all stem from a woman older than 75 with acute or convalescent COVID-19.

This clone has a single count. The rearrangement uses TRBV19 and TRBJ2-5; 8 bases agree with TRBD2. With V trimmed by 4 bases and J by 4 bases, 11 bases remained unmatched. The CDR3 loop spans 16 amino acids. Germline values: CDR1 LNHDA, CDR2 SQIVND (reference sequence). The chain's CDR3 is CASSTTFGSGTETQYF. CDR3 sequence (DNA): TGTGCCAGTAGTACAACTTTTGGTAGCGGGACAGAGACCCAGTACTTC.

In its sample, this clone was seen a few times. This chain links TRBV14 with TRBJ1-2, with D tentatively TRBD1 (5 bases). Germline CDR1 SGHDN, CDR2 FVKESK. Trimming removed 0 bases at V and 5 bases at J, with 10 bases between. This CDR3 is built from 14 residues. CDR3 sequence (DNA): TGTGCCAGCAGCCAAGATCTCAGGGTATATGGCTACACCTTC. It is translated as CASSQDLRVYGYTF.

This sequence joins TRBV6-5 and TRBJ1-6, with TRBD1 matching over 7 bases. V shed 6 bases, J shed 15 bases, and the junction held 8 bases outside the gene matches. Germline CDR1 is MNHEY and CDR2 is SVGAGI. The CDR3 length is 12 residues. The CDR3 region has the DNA TGTGCCAGCAGAAGCACAGGGGAGAACCTCCACTTT. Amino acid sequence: CASRSTGENLHF.

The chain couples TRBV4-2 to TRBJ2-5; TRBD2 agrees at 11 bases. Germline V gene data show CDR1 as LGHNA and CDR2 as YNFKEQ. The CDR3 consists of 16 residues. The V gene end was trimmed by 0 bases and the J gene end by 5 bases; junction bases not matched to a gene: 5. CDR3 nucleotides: TGTGCCAGCAGCCAAGAACTAGCGGGGGTCTCGGAGACCCAGTACTTC. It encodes CASSQELAGVSETQYF.

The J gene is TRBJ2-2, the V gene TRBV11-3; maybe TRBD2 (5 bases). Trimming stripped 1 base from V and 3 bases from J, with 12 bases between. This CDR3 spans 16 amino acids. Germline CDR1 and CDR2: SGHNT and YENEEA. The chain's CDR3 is CASSLAGGHYTGELFF. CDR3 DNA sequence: TGTGCCAGCAGCTTAGCGGGCGGGCATTACACCGGGGAGCTGTTTTTT.

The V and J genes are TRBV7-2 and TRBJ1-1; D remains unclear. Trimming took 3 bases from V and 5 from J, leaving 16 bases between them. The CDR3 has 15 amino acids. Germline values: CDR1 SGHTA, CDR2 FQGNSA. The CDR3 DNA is TGTGCCAGCAGCTTCGGTTGGGCAAGGCGAACTGAAGCTTTCTTT. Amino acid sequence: CASSFGWARRTEAFF. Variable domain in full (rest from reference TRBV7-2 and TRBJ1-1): GAGVSQSPSNKVTEKGKDVELRCDPISGHTALYWYRQSLGQGLEFLIYFQGNSAPDKSGLPSDRFSAERTGGSVSTLTIQRTQQEDSAVYLCASSFGWARRTEAFFGQGTRLTVV.

Written as DNA, the CDR3 is TGTGCCAGCTCACCACCAACGGGGGGTATGAACGAGCAGTACTTC. Translation: CASSPPTGGMNEQYF. This chain uses TRBV18 with TRBJ2-7; 7 nucleotides agree with TRBD2. CDR3 length: 15 residues. Unmatched junction bases numbered 7, after V lost 0 bases and J lost 5 bases. The germline V gene has CDR1 KGHSH and CDR2 LQKENI.

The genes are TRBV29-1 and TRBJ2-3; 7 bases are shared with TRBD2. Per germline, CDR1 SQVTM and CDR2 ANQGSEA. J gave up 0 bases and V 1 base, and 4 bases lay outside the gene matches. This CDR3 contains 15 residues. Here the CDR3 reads CSVEVRGTSTDTQYF. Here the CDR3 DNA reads TGCAGCGTTGAAGTGCGGGGGACTAGCACAGATACGCAGTATTTT.

This chain's CDR3 is CASSLTVVANTEAFF. CDR3 coding DNA: TGTGCCAGCAGCCTCACCGTTGTGGCGAACACTGAAGCTTTCTTT. The V gene is TRBV3-1 (or the pseudogene TRBV3-2), the J gene TRBJ1-1, with D hard to call. Germline-derived CDR1 and CDR2 are LGHDT and YNNKEL (reference sequence). The CDR3 sequence is 15 residues long. V lost 4 bases and J lost 1, with 13 bases in between.

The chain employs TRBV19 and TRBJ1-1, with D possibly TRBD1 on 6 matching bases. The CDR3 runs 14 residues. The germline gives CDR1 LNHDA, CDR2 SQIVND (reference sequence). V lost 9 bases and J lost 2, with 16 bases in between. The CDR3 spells CASQKDSYNTEAFF. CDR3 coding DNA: TGTGCCAGCCAAAAGGACAGTTACAACACTGAAGCTTTCTTT.